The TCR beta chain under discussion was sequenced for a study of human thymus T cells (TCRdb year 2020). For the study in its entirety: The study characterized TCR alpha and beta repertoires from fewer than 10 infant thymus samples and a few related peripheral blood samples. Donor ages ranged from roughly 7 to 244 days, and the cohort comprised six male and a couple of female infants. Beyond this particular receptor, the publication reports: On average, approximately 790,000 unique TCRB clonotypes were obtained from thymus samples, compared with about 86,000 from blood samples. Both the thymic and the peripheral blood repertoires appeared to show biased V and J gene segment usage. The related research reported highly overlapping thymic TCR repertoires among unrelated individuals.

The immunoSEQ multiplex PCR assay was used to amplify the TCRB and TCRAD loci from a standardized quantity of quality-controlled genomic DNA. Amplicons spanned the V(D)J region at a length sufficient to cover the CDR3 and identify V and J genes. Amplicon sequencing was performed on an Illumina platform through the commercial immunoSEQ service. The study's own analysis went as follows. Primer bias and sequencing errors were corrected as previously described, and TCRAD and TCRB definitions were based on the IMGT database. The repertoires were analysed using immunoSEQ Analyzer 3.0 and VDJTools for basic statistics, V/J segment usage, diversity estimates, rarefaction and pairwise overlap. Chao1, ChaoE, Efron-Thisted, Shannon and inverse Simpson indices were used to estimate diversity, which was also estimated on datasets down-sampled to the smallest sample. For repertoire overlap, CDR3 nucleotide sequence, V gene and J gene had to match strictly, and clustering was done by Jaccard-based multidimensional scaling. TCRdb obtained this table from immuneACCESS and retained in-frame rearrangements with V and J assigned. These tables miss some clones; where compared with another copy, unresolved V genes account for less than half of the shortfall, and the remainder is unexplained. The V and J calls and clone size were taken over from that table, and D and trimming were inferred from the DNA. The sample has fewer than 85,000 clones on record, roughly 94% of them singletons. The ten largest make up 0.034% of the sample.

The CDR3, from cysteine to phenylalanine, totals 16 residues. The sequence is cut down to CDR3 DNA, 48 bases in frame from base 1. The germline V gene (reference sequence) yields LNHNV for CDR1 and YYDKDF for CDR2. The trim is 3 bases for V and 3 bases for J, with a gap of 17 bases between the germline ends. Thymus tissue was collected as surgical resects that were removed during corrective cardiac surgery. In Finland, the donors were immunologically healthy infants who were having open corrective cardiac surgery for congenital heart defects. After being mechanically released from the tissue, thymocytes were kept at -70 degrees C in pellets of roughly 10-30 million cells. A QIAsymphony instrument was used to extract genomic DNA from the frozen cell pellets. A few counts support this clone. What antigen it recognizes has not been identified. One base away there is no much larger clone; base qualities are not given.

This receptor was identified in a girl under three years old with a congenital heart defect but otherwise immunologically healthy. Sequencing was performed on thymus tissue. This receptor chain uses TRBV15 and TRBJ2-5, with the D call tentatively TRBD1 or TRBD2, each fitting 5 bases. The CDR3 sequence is CATSRRGASHEETQYF. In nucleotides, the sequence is TGTGCCACCAGCAGGAGAGGGGCTAGCCACGAAGAGACCCAGTACTTC.